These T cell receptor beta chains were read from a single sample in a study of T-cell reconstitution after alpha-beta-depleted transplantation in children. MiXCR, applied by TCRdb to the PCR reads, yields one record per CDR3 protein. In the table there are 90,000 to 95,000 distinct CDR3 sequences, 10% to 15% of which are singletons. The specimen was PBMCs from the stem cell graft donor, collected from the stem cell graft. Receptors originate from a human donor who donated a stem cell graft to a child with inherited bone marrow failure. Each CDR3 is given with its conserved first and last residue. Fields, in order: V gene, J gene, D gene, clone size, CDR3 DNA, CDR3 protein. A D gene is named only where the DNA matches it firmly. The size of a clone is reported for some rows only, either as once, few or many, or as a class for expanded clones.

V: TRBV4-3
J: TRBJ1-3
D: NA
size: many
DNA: TGCGCCAGCAGCCAGGATGCCCTCGGGGGGTACGGAAACACCATATATTTT
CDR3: CASSQDALGGYGNTIYF

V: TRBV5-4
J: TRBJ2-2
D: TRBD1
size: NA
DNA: TGTGCCAGCAGCTTGAAGACAGGGATGACCGGGGAGCTGTTTTTT
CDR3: CASSLKTGMTGELFF

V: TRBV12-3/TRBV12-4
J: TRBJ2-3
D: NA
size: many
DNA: TGTGCCAGCAGTTTAGGTGGAGGCGGGGATACGCAGTATTTT
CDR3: CASSLGGGGDTQYF

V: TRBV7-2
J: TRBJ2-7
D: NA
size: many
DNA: TGTGCCAGCAGCTTAGAGCGGGCCAACTCCTACGAGCAGTACTTC
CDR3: CASSLERANSYEQYF

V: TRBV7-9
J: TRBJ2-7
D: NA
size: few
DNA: TGTGCCAGCTCCTGGTCCCCCCCCTACGAGCAGTACTTC
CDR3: CASSWSPPYEQYF

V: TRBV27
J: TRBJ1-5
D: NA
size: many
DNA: TGTGCCAGCAGTCCCTCGGGTAGCAATCAGCCCCAGCATTTT
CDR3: CASSPSGSNQPQHF

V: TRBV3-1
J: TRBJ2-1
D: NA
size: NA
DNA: TGTGCCAGCAGCCAAGCGGGGGATACCTCCTACAATGAGCAGTTCTTC
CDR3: CASSQAGDTSYNEQFF

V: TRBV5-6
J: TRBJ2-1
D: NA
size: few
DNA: TGTGCCAGCAGCCGTCTCGCCGGGCGCTGGAATAATGAGCAGTTCTTC
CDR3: CASSRLAGRWNNEQFF

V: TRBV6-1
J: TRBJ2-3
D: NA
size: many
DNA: TGTGCCAGCAGTCGACGCGCCCCTAGATCAGATACGCAGTATTTT
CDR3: CASSRRAPRSDTQYF

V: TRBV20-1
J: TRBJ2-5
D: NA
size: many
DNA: TGCAGTGCCCTACCGGGACAACAAGAGACCCAGTACTTC
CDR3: CSALPGQQETQYF

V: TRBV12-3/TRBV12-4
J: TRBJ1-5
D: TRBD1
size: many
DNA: TGTGCCAGCAGGACAGGGGTTCAGCCCCAGCATTTT
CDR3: CASRTGVQPQHF

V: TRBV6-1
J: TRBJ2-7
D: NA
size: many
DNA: TGTGCCACCAGGACTACGCCCTTGTACGAGCAGTACTTC
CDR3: CATRTTPLYEQYF

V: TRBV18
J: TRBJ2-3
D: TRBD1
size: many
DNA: TGTGCCAGCTCACCACTCGGACAGGGGGAGGATACGCAGTATTTT
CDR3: CASSPLGQGEDTQYF

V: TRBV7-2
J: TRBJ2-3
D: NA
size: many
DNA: TGTGCCAGCAGCTTAGAGAGGGAAGATACGCAGTATTTT
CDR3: CASSLEREDTQYF

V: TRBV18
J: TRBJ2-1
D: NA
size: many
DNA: TGTGCCAGCTCGGGGACTTACAATGAGCAGTTCTTC
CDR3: CASSGTYNEQFF

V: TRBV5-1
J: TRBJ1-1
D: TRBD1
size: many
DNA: TGCGCCAGCAGCCTTGGCAGGGGGGCGGGTACGGACACTGAAGCTTTCTTT
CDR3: CASSLGRGAGTDTEAFF

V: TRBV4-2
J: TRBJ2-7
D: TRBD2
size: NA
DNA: TGTGCCAGCAGCCAAGAGCCCGCTAGCGGGTACGAGCAGTACTTC
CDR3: CASSQEPASGYEQYF

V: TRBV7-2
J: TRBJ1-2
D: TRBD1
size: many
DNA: TGTGCCAGCAGCTTGGACAGGGGTAGCTATGGCTACACCTTC
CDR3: CASSLDRGSYGYTF

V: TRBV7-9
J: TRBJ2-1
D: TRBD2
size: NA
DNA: TGTGCCAGAAGCCCCAGACTAGCGGGGTCCCTGGGAGAGCAGTTCTTC
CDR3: CARSPRLAGSLGEQFF

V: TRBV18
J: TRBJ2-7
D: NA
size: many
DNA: TGTGCCAGCTCACCACCGAGCCCGAGCTACGAGCAGTACTTC
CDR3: CASSPPSPSYEQYF

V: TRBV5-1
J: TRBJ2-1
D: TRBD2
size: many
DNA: TGCGCCAGCAGCTTCCCAGCGGGGGGGACCAATGAGCAGTTCTTC
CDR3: CASSFPAGGTNEQFF

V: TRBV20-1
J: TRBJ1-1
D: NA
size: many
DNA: TGCAGTGCTCCCGGCGACAGCCACACTGAAGCTTTCTTT
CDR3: CSAPGDSHTEAFF

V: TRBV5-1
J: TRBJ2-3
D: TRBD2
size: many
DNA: TGCGCCAGCAGCTTGGAGGGACTAGCGAGTGATACGCAGTATTTT
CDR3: CASSLEGLASDTQYF

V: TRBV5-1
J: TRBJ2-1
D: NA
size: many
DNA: TGCGCCAGCAGCTTGGACCCCGGGACTTACAATGAGCAGTTCTTC
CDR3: CASSLDPGTYNEQFF

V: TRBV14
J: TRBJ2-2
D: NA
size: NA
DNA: TGTGCCAGCAGCCAATATCGGGGGACATTCTCGAACACCGGGGAGCTGTTTTTT
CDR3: CASSQYRGTFSNTGELFF

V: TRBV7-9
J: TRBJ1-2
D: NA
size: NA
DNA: TGTGCCAGCAGCCTAAGGACGGATGGCTACACCTTC
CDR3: CASSLRTDGYTF

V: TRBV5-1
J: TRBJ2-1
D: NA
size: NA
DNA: TGCGCCAGCAGCTTACCTAGCGCTGGCTCCTACAATGAGCAGTTCTTC
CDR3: CASSLPSAGSYNEQFF

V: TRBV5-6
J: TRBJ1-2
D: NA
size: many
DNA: TGTGCCAGCAGCTTGCTCAGGGTTACGAGTGGCTACACCTTC
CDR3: CASSLLRVTSGYTF

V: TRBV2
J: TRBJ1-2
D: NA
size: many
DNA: TGTGCCAGCAGTGTTTCCCTCTATGGCTACACCTTC
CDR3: CASSVSLYGYTF

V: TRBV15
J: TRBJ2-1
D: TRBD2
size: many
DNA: TGTGCCACCAGCAGAGATCTAGCGGGAGGATTCTACAATGAGCAGTTCTTC
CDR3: CATSRDLAGGFYNEQFF

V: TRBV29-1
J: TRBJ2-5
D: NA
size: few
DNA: TGCAGCGTGTCCGGTAGATTGGGACAAGAGACCCAGTACTTC
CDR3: CSVSGRLGQETQYF

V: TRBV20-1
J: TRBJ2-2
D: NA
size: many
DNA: TGCAGTGCTAGAGATATACGAAGGGGCCTGGACACCGGGGAGCTGTTTTTT
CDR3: CSARDIRRGLDTGELFF